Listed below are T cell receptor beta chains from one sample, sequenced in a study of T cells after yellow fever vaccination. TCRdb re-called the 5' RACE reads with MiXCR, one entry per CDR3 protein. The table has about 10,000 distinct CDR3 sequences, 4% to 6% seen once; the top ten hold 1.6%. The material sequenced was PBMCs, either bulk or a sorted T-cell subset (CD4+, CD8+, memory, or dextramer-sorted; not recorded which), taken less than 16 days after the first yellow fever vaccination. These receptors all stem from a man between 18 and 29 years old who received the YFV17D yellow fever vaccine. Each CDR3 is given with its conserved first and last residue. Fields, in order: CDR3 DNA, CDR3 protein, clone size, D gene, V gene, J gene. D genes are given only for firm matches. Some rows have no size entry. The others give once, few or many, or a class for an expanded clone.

CDR3 DNA: TGTGCCAGCAGCCAAACAGGGGCTGGAAACACCATATATTTT; CDR3 protein: CASSQTGAGNTIYF; clone size: many; D gene: TRBD1; V gene: TRBV3-1; J gene: TRBJ1-3
CDR3 DNA: TGCGCCAGCAGCCACACCCTAACCGACAGATTTGGCGGGGAGCTGTTTTTT; CDR3 protein: CASSHTLTDRFGGELFF; clone size: many; D gene: .; V gene: TRBV4-3; J gene: TRBJ2-2
CDR3 DNA: TGCGCCAGCAGCTTGGATTTATATAACACTGAAGCTTTCTTT; CDR3 protein: CASSLDLYNTEAFF; clone size: many; D gene: .; V gene: TRBV5-1; J gene: TRBJ1-1
CDR3 DNA: TGTGCCAGCAGCTTACATAGCGGACTAGCGGGGACGGGTGAGCAGTTCTTC; CDR3 protein: CASSLHSGLAGTGEQFF; clone size: many; D gene: TRBD2; V gene: TRBV7-3; J gene: TRBJ2-1
CDR3 DNA: TGCGCCAGCAGCTTGGTACAGTCCAACTATGGCTACACCTTC; CDR3 protein: CASSLVQSNYGYTF; clone size: many; D gene: .; V gene: TRBV5-1; J gene: TRBJ1-2
CDR3 DNA: TGTGCCAGCAGCTTATCCCCGGGGGCGGGCACAGATACGCAGTATTTT; CDR3 protein: CASSLSPGAGTDTQYF; clone size: many; D gene: .; V gene: TRBV7-2; J gene: TRBJ2-3
CDR3 DNA: TGCGCCAGCAGCATAAGCGACAGGAGTGAGGCCCAGTACTTC; CDR3 protein: CASSISDRSEAQYF; clone size: medium-sized; D gene: .; V gene: TRBV5-1; J gene: TRBJ2-5
CDR3 DNA: TGTGCCAGCAGCCAAGTGGGCTTCGACTCTGGAAACACCATATATTTT; CDR3 protein: CASSQVGFDSGNTIYF; clone size: medium-sized; D gene: .; V gene: TRBV7-6; J gene: TRBJ1-3
CDR3 DNA: TGTGCCTCCTCCAAGAGAGTCGGACTCCCGAACACCGGGGAGCTGTTTTTT; CDR3 protein: CASSKRVGLPNTGELFF; clone size: .; D gene: .; V gene: TRBV3-1; J gene: TRBJ2-2
CDR3 DNA: TGTGCCAGCAGCGTTGGGACAGGGGGCGTAGAGACCCAGTACTTC; CDR3 protein: CASSVGTGGVETQYF; clone size: many; D gene: TRBD1; V gene: TRBV9; J gene: TRBJ2-5
CDR3 DNA: TGCGCCAGCAGTCAATCGAGAAATTGGACCCCGGGGGAGCTGTTTTTT; CDR3 protein: CASSQSRNWTPGELFF; clone size: medium-sized; D gene: .; V gene: TRBV23-1; J gene: TRBJ2-2
CDR3 DNA: TGTGCCAGCAGCTTCTTAACGGCTGGAAACACCATATATTTT; CDR3 protein: CASSFLTAGNTIYF; clone size: many; D gene: .; V gene: TRBV5-6; J gene: TRBJ1-3
CDR3 DNA: TGTGCCAGCAGTCCCCGGGGGGGGGCGCTCGGGGGCTACACCTTC; CDR3 protein: CASSPRGGALGGYTF; clone size: many; D gene: .; V gene: TRBV12-3/TRBV12-4; J gene: TRBJ1-2
CDR3 DNA: TGTGCCAGCAGCCAACAAGGGAACAATGAGCAGTTCTTC; CDR3 protein: CASSQQGNNEQFF; clone size: medium-sized; D gene: .; V gene: TRBV3-1; J gene: TRBJ2-1
CDR3 DNA: TGTGCCAGCAGCCCCAATACCCAGGGGCCGGCTTGGGGCTACACCTTC; CDR3 protein: CASSPNTQGPAWGYTF; clone size: many; D gene: .; V gene: TRBV7-2; J gene: TRBJ1-2
CDR3 DNA: TGTGCCAGCTCCAAACCGTACACTTGGACACATACGCAGTATTTT; CDR3 protein: CASSKPYTWTHTQYF; clone size: .; D gene: .; V gene: TRBV3-1; J gene: TRBJ2-3
CDR3 DNA: TGTGCCAGCAGGTCGGGTGGAGCCGGGGAGCTGTTTTTT; CDR3 protein: CASRSGGAGELFF; clone size: medium-sized; D gene: .; V gene: TRBV6-5; J gene: TRBJ2-2
CDR3 DNA: TGCGCCAGCAGCGTCGGGGAGCATAGCAATCAGCCCCAGCATTTT; CDR3 protein: CASSVGEHSNQPQHF; clone size: many; D gene: .; V gene: TRBV5-1; J gene: TRBJ1-5
CDR3 DNA: TGTGCCAGCAGCTTAGATCCGTTCCCAGATACGCAGTATTTT; CDR3 protein: CASSLDPFPDTQYF; clone size: medium-sized; D gene: .; V gene: TRBV11-2; J gene: TRBJ2-3
CDR3 DNA: TGTGCCAGCAGTTACCAGAGTGGGGTTTTAGCCGCTGAAGCTTTCTTT; CDR3 protein: CASSYQSGVLAAEAFF; clone size: many; D gene: .; V gene: TRBV6-5; J gene: TRBJ1-1
CDR3 DNA: TGCGCCAGCAGCTTCGGGACAGGGAGCGAAAAACTGTTTTTT; CDR3 protein: CASSFGTGSEKLFF; clone size: medium-sized; D gene: TRBD1; V gene: TRBV5-1; J gene: TRBJ1-4
CDR3 DNA: TGTGCCAGCAGTATACCCCCTGGGAATACGCAGTATTTT; CDR3 protein: CASSIPPGNTQYF; clone size: few; D gene: .; V gene: TRBV28; J gene: TRBJ2-3
CDR3 DNA: TGTGCCAGCAGCCAAGCTACTAGCGGCAATGAGCAGTTCTTC; CDR3 protein: CASSQATSGNEQFF; clone size: medium-sized; D gene: TRBD2; V gene: TRBV27; J gene: TRBJ2-1
CDR3 DNA: TGCAGTGCTATTCCAGGGGCCCATGAAGCTTTCTTT; CDR3 protein: CSAIPGAHEAFF; clone size: many; D gene: .; V gene: TRBV20-1; J gene: TRBJ1-1
CDR3 DNA: TGTGCCAGCAGCCCCACAGGGGGGAAAGGGGACGAGCAGTACTTC; CDR3 protein: CASSPTGGKGDEQYF; clone size: many; D gene: TRBD1; V gene: TRBV7-2; J gene: TRBJ2-7
CDR3 DNA: TGTGCCAGCAGCCTCGGGGTTAACTATGGCTACACCTTC; CDR3 protein: CASSLGVNYGYTF; clone size: many; D gene: .; V gene: TRBV7-2; J gene: TRBJ1-2
CDR3 DNA: TGTGCCAGTAGTGCGACTCAAGGGGCTGAAGCTTTCTTT; CDR3 protein: CASSATQGAEAFF; clone size: many; D gene: .; V gene: TRBV19; J gene: TRBJ1-1
CDR3 DNA: TGTGCCAGCAGCTTAGGAGTTGGACAGAGAGAAGAGACCCAGTACTTC; CDR3 protein: CASSLGVGQREETQYF; clone size: many; D gene: .; V gene: TRBV7-2; J gene: TRBJ2-5
CDR3 DNA: TGTGCCAGCAGCCTAGCCGCCAGCGGGGGGGCCTACGAGCAGTACTTC; CDR3 protein: CASSLAASGGAYEQYF; clone size: many; D gene: TRBD2; V gene: TRBV13; J gene: TRBJ2-7
CDR3 DNA: TGCGCCAGCAGCTTGGCTTTTCAGGGGGACACTGAAGCTTTCTTT; CDR3 protein: CASSLAFQGDTEAFF; clone size: many; D gene: TRBD1; V gene: TRBV5-1; J gene: TRBJ1-1
CDR3 DNA: TGCGCCAGCAGCTTAACAGGGGGGAACACCGGGGAGCTGTTTTTT; CDR3 protein: CASSLTGGNTGELFF; clone size: medium-sized; D gene: TRBD1; V gene: TRBV5-1; J gene: TRBJ2-2
CDR3 DNA: TGTGCCAGTTCCTCCTATGATCAGCCCCAGCATTTT; CDR3 protein: CASSSYDQPQHF; clone size: many; D gene: .; V gene: TRBV12-3/TRBV12-4; J gene: TRBJ1-5
CDR3 DNA: TGTGCCAGCAGCTACCGTGAGACCCAGTACTTC; CDR3 protein: CASSYRETQYF; clone size: many; D gene: .; V gene: TRBV5-6; J gene: TRBJ2-5
CDR3 DNA: TGTGCCAGCAGTTACTCTTCTACAGGGGGCATCTACAATGAGCAGTTCTTC; CDR3 protein: CASSYSSTGGIYNEQFF; clone size: medium-sized; D gene: TRBD1; V gene: TRBV6-5; J gene: TRBJ2-1
CDR3 DNA: TGTGCCAGCTCACCAGGGACAGAATCTAACTATGGCTACACCTTC; CDR3 protein: CASSPGTESNYGYTF; clone size: few; D gene: TRBD1; V gene: TRBV18; J gene: TRBJ1-2
CDR3 DNA: TGTGCCATCAGGGCGGTCGAGAATCAGCCCCAGCATTTT; CDR3 protein: CAIRAVENQPQHF; clone size: many; D gene: .; V gene: TRBV10-3; J gene: TRBJ1-5
CDR3 DNA: TGTGCCATCACCCAGGATCACGGGGAGCTGTTTTTT; CDR3 protein: CAITQDHGELFF; clone size: medium-sized; D gene: .; V gene: TRBV10-3; J gene: TRBJ2-2
CDR3 DNA: TGTGCCAGCAGCTCCGGCAGCGGGGGGCAAGAGACCCAGTACTTC; CDR3 protein: CASSSGSGGQETQYF; clone size: many; D gene: TRBD2; V gene: TRBV7-2; J gene: TRBJ2-5
CDR3 DNA: TGTGCCAGCAGCTCAAGTGGAGCGGGGGGAACGGATACGCAGTATTTT; CDR3 protein: CASSSSGAGGTDTQYF; clone size: many; D gene: TRBD2; V gene: TRBV5-4; J gene: TRBJ2-3
CDR3 DNA: TGTGCCAGCACGAGGCGTTCACCCCTCCACTTT; CDR3 protein: CASTRRSPLHF; clone size: many; D gene: .; V gene: TRBV28; J gene: TRBJ1-6
CDR3 DNA: TGTGCCAGCAGCGCCGGGACAGGGATGAACACTGAAGCTTTCTTT; CDR3 protein: CASSAGTGMNTEAFF; clone size: few; D gene: TRBD1; V gene: TRBV9; J gene: TRBJ1-1
CDR3 DNA: TGTGCCAGCAATGGACAGGGCGCGAACACCGGGGAGCTGTTTTTT; CDR3 protein: CASNGQGANTGELFF; clone size: medium-sized; D gene: TRBD1; V gene: TRBV2; J gene: TRBJ2-2
CDR3 DNA: TGTGCCACCAGTGATGCAGCGTCCTATGGCTACACCTTC; CDR3 protein: CATSDAASYGYTF; clone size: many; D gene: .; V gene: TRBV24-1; J gene: TRBJ1-2
CDR3 DNA: TGCGCCAGCTCCCCGGGACAGAACACCGGGGAGCTGTTTTTT; CDR3 protein: CASSPGQNTGELFF; clone size: medium-sized; D gene: .; V gene: TRBV5-1; J gene: TRBJ2-2
CDR3 DNA: TGTGCCAGCAGCTTAATCGGTCAAACTTCCGGGGAGCTGTTTTTT; CDR3 protein: CASSLIGQTSGELFF; clone size: many; D gene: .; V gene: TRBV7-2; J gene: TRBJ2-2
CDR3 DNA: TGCAGCGTCGCTGGACAGGAAAGCACTGAAGCTTTCTTT; CDR3 protein: CSVAGQESTEAFF; clone size: many; D gene: TRBD1; V gene: TRBV29-1; J gene: TRBJ1-1
CDR3 DNA: TGCGCCAGCAGTGAGATCGGGCATGGGCAGCCCCAGCATTTT; CDR3 protein: CASSEIGHGQPQHF; clone size: medium-sized; D gene: .; V gene: TRBV10-2; J gene: TRBJ1-5
CDR3 DNA: TGTGCCAGCGAGCCGGGGGGGGCCCCAGATACGCAGTATTTT; CDR3 protein: CASEPGGAPDTQYF; clone size: medium-sized; D gene: TRBD2; V gene: TRBV28; J gene: TRBJ2-3
CDR3 DNA: TGTGCCAGCAGCCAAAGTAGGGACGGTGAGCAGTTCTTC; CDR3 protein: CASSQSRDGEQFF; clone size: many; D gene: .; V gene: TRBV7-2; J gene: TRBJ2-1
CDR3 DNA: TGTGCCAGCAGTTGGGCGGATGGACCTAGCTCTGGAAACACCATATATTTT; CDR3 protein: CASSWADGPSSGNTIYF; clone size: many; D gene: .; V gene: TRBV6-5; J gene: TRBJ1-3
CDR3 DNA: TGTGCCACCAGTGACCCTAACTATGGCTACACCTTC; CDR3 protein: CATSDPNYGYTF; clone size: .; D gene: .; V gene: TRBV24-1; J gene: TRBJ1-2
CDR3 DNA: TGCGCCAGCAGCCAAGACAGGAAAGGGCCTGAAGCTTTCTTT; CDR3 protein: CASSQDRKGPEAFF; clone size: many; D gene: .; V gene: TRBV4-3; J gene: TRBJ1-1
CDR3 DNA: TGCAGAGTTTCACAGGGGGCTCGCACTGAAGCTTTCTTT; CDR3 protein: CRVSQGARTEAFF; clone size: many; D gene: TRBD1; V gene: TRBV20-1; J gene: TRBJ1-1
CDR3 DNA: TGTGCCAGCAGCACTGACAGTAACACCGGGGAGCTGTTTTTT; CDR3 protein: CASSTDSNTGELFF; clone size: few; D gene: .; V gene: TRBV7-9; J gene: TRBJ2-2
CDR3 DNA: TGTGCCAGCAGTTCGACTAGCGGGGGCTACGAGCAGTACTTC; CDR3 protein: CASSSTSGGYEQYF; clone size: medium-sized; D gene: TRBD2; V gene: TRBV12-3/TRBV12-4; J gene: TRBJ2-7
CDR3 DNA: TGTGCCAGCACCACAGACAGCCAAGAGACCCAGTACTTC; CDR3 protein: CASTTDSQETQYF; clone size: medium-sized; D gene: .; V gene: TRBV2; J gene: TRBJ2-5
CDR3 DNA: TGTGCCAGCAGCTTCCGGGACAGGGCATATGGCTACACCTTC; CDR3 protein: CASSFRDRAYGYTF; clone size: many; D gene: TRBD1; V gene: TRBV6-5; J gene: TRBJ1-2